The subject of this entry is one T cell receptor beta chain. This clonotype was detected ten times or more. The specificity of this receptor is unknown. Base qualities are not recorded, but no much larger clone differs from it by a single base. The sample comes from a study of T-cell reconstitution after alpha-beta-depleted transplantation in children listed by TCRdb under 2016. Notes on the research overall: Using TCR repertoire profiling, the study quantitatively followed how T-cell immune reconstitution unfolded in children after TCRalphabeta/CD19-depleted allogeneic hematopoietic cell transplantation.

Spanning cysteine to phenylalanine, the CDR3 consists of 13 amino acids. The retained sequence is limited to the CDR3, 39 bases, with the frame set at the first base. Trimming removed 2 bases from V and 8 bases from J; the gene matches leave 4 bases unexplained. For CDR1 and CDR2, the germline V gene lists KGHSH and LQKENI. Libraries were prepared through PCR. The run used an Illumina HiSeq 2500. TCR libraries were prepared with molecular barcoding, using unique molecular identifiers to normalize TCRbeta repertoire quantification. The public reads were quality trimmed at Q25 with fastp and then assembled into clones with MiXCR by TCRdb, keeping productive beta chains. For every CDR3 protein sequence, its rows merge into one entry that carries the most common genes and DNA. A total of some 200,000 distinct CDR3 sequences appear in this sample, about 9.6% of them only once. The ten top clones hold 5% to 6% of the sample.

The rearrangement joined TRBV18 to TRBJ1-1; 8 central bases correspond to TRBD1. The receptor's source is a human donor who donated a stem cell graft to a child with SCID. The specimen comprised PBMCs from the stem cell graft donor, sampled from the stem cell graft. The DNA sequence follows: TGTGCCAGCTCACCAGTCAGGGACAGGGAAGCTTTCTTT. Translation gives CASSPVRDREAFF. The reference TRBV18 and TRBJ1-1 proteins fill in what lies around the CDR3, so the full variable domain reads NAGVMQNPRHLVRRRGQEARLRCSPMKGHSHVYWYRQLPEEGLKFMVYLQKENIIDESGMPKERFSAEFPKEGPSILRIQQVVRGDSAAYFCASSPVRDREAFFGQGTRLTVV.